This is a list of T cell receptor beta chains from one sample in a study of breast tumors, draining lymph nodes, adjacent tissues. MiXCR, applied by TCRdb to the multiplex PCR reads, yields one record per CDR3 protein. The data show about 94,000 distinct CDR3 sequences, with approximately 30% seen just once and 8% to 9% held by the top ten. Sequences were obtained from axillary lymph node tissue. The source of these receptors is a female donor with breast cancer. Some clones in this sample may be carry-over from other donors' samples. The CDR3 runs from the conserved cysteine through the conserved F or W. A D gene is named only where the DNA matches it firmly. Where a row states a size, it is once, few, many or the class of an expanded clone; other rows omit it.

-	TRBV3-1	TRBJ2-6	many	TGTGCCAGCAGCCCTACCTCTGTGGGTTCTGGGGCCAACGTCCTGACTTTC	CASSPTSVGSGANVLTF
-	TRBV5-1	TRBJ1-1	-	TGCGCCAGCAACCCTCCGGGGATGAACACTGAAGCTTTCTTT	CASNPPGMNTEAFF
-	TRBV4-1	TRBJ1-1	-	TGCGCCAGCAGCCACCCCGTGATGGGCGCTGAAGCTTTCTTT	CASSHPVMGAEAFF
TRBD2	TRBV5-4	TRBJ2-7	many	TGTGTCAAACGGGGGGGCCCCTCCTACGAGCAGTACTTC	CVKRGGPSYEQYF
-	TRBV27	TRBJ2-1	many	TGTGCCAGCAGAATACAGGGATGGGGTTACAATGAGCAGTTCTTC	CASRIQGWGYNEQFF
TRBD1	TRBV9	TRBJ2-5	many	TGTGCCAGCAGCGTAGAAGGGGGCGAGGGAGAGACCCAGTACTTC	CASSVEGGEGETQYF
-	TRBV11-1	TRBJ2-7	many	TGTGCCAGCAGCTTAAGACTCAGGGACGAGCAGTACTTC	CASSLRLRDEQYF
-	TRBV20-1	TRBJ1-1	many	TGCAGTGCTAAGGTCGGGAACACTGAAGCTTTCTTT	CSAKVGNTEAFF
TRBD1	TRBV4-3	TRBJ1-5	many	TGCGCCAGCAGCCAGGGACATCCGGGACAGGGGGCGCATCATCAGCCCCAGCATTTT	CASSQGHPGQGAHHQPQHF
-	TRBV5-4	TRBJ2-3	few	TGTGCCAGCAGCTTATCCCACCGGATTTGGACAGATACGCAGTATTTT	CASSLSHRIWTDTQYF
TRBD1	TRBV11-3	TRBJ2-7	many	TGTGCCAGCAGACAAGGCCAGGGGGTAATCCACGAGCAGTACTTC	CASRQGQGVIHEQYF
TRBD1	TRBV29-1	TRBJ2-1	-	TGCAGCTTGGGATCGGGACAGGCGTACAATGAGCAGTTCTTC	CSLGSGQAYNEQFF
TRBD2	TRBV11-3	TRBJ2-1	many	TGTGCCAGCAGCTTAGCCTCTAGCGGGAGGGCCCGATTGCAGTTCTTC	CASSLASSGRARLQFF
-	TRBV9	TRBJ1-2	many	TGTGCCAGCAGCGCCGGGGGGGGTTGGGGTGAGAGCTACACCTTC	CASSAGGGWGESYTF
TRBD1	TRBV4-2	TRBJ1-4	many	TGTGCCAGCAGCGAAAGTGTTGGGACAGGGGGTGAAAAACTGTTTTTT	CASSESVGTGGEKLFF
-	TRBV7-9	TRBJ2-3	many	TGTGCCAGCAGCTTAGTTGGGGGTCCCCACCCCACAGATACGCAGTATTTT	CASSLVGGPHPTDTQYF
TRBD2	TRBV7-3	TRBJ2-1	-	TGTGCCAGCAGCGCGACTAGCGGGAGGTTTGATGAGCAGTTCTTC	CASSATSGRFDEQFF
-	TRBV7-2	TRBJ2-3	-	TGTGCCAGCAGCTTAGTAAGTCTAGCGGAAAGACAGGGTACGCAGTATTTT	CASSLVSLAERQGTQYF
TRBD2	TRBV4-3	TRBJ2-7	many	TGCGCCAGCAGCCAATACGGGGGGGGCTCCTACGAGCAGTACTTC	CASSQYGGGSYEQYF
TRBD2	TRBV12-3/TRBV12-4	TRBJ2-5	-	TGTGCCAGCAGACCGGGACTAGCGGGGTCATTCCAAGAGACCCAGTACTTC	CASRPGLAGSFQETQYF
-	TRBV4-2	TRBJ1-1	few	TGTGCCAGCAGCCCTGCCGGGAGGGGCCACCTGAACACTGAAGCTTTCTTT	CASSPAGRGHLNTEAFF
-	TRBV9	TRBJ2-6	-	TGTGCCAGCAGCTTAACCTCCTCGGGGGCCAACGTCCTGACTTTC	CASSLTSSGANVLTF
-	TRBV20-1	TRBJ2-7	-	TGCAGTGCTTCCCGGACAGAACGTACCCCTTACGAGCAGTACTTC	CSASRTERTPYEQYF
-	TRBV4-1	TRBJ2-2	-	TGCGCCAGCAGCCAATGGGACACCAACACCGGGGGGCTGGTTTTT	CASSQWDTNTGGLVF
TRBD2	TRBV4-2	TRBJ2-1	many	TGTGCCAGCAGTTCGAATGACGGGGGGAAGTTCAATGAGCAGTTCTTC	CASSSNDGGKFNEQFF
TRBD2	TRBV5-1	TRBJ2-7	many	TGCGCCAGCAGCCCCGAACCGGGACTAGCGAGCCACGAGCAGTACTTC	CASSPEPGLASHEQYF
-	TRBV7-8	TRBJ2-1	many	TGTGCCAGCAGCTTAGAGGGACTGCCGTACAATGAGCAGTTCTTC	CASSLEGLPYNEQFF
TRBD2	TRBV16	TRBJ2-7	many	TGTGCCAGCAGCCAAGCTAGCGGGGGAGCCTACGAGCAGTACTTC	CASSQASGGAYEQYF
-	TRBV6-5	TRBJ2-4	-	TGTGCCAGCAGTTACGACCCAGCTTCTAATCAGTACTTC	CASSYDPASNQYF
TRBD2	TRBV12-3/TRBV12-4	TRBJ2-1	-	TGTGCCAGCAGTTTCGCGGGGGTCTACAATGAGCAGTTCTTC	CASSFAGVYNEQFF
-	TRBV20-1	TRBJ2-1	-	TGCAGTGCGCAAACGGGACAAGACTTTAGGGATGGGCAGGTCTTC	CSAQTGQDFRDGQVF
-	TRBV3-1	TRBJ2-2	many	TGTGCCAGCAGCCAAGGGCGCCCCGGGGAGCTGTTTTTT	CASSQGRPGELFF
TRBD2	TRBV2	TRBJ2-7	-	TGTGCCAGCAGGCAGACTAGCGGGAGGCCGACCTACGAGCAGTACTTC	CASRQTSGRPTYEQYF
TRBD2	TRBV11-3	TRBJ2-3	many	TGTGCCAGCAGCCTAGCGGCTAGCACAGATACGCAGTATTTT	CASSLAASTDTQYF
-	TRBV30	TRBJ2-1	many	TGTGCCTGGAGTGTAGACGCGGGACCTTACAATGAGCAGTTCTTC	CAWSVDAGPYNEQFF
-	TRBV4-1	TRBJ1-3	-	TGCGCCAGCAGCCAAGAGGAAGGGGTTTTCTCTGGAAACACCATACATTTC	CASSQEEGVFSGNTIHF
-	TRBV7-3	TRBJ1-2	-	TGTGCCAGCAGCTTAACCACAACAGGGCATGGCTACACCTTC	CASSLTTTGHGYTF
TRBD2	TRBV20-1	TRBJ2-7	many	TGCAGTGCTAGGTCCTCCCCGGGAGGGAGGAAATACGAGCAGTACTTC	CSARSSPGGRKYEQYF
-	TRBV6-5	TRBJ2-7	many	TGTGCCAGCAGCCGAACAGGGCACGAGCAGTACTTC	CASSRTGHEQYF
-	TRBV19	TRBJ1-1	few	TGTGCCAGTAGGGTATCGGACAGAAGGACTGAAGCTTTCTTT	CASRVSDRRTEAFF
-	TRBV10-3	TRBJ1-2	-	TGTGCCACCTCGAACAGGGATGGAGATGGCTACACCTTC	CATSNRDGDGYTF
-	TRBV11-2	TRBJ2-1	many	TGTGCCAGCAGCTTTTACCCCCCTGAGCAGTTCTTC	CASSFYPPEQFF
-	TRBV7-2	TRBJ2-5	many	TGTGCCAGCAGCTTGGTGGGGGGATTTAAAGAGACCCAGTACTTC	CASSLVGGFKETQYF
-	TRBV19	TRBJ2-2	-	TGTACCAGTAGTATAGATAGGGGGTACACCGGGGAGATGTTTTTT	CTSSIDRGYTGEMFF
TRBD1	TRBV7-8	TRBJ2-7	many	TGTGCCAGCAGCTCGACAGGGGGCTCCTACGAGCAGTACTTC	CASSSTGGSYEQYF
-	TRBV18	TRBJ2-7	many	TGTGCCAGCTCACCAGGGCGGAATGGCGAGCAGTACTTC	CASSPGRNGEQYF
-	TRBV30	TRBJ2-2	many	TGTGCCTGGACCCACTTGGGGTCCGGGGAGCTGTTTTTT	CAWTHLGSGELFF
-	TRBV7-8	TRBJ2-7	many	TGTGCCAGCAGCTTAGGGGACCCTAACCTATCCGAGCAGTACTTC	CASSLGDPNLSEQYF
-	TRBV10-2	TRBJ2-7	once	TGCGCCAGCAGTCAGGCGGAGGCCTACGAGCAGTACTTC	CASSQAEAYEQYF
TRBD1	TRBV27	TRBJ1-3	many	TGTGCCAGCAGTTCATCTCTGACAGGGGTGAACACCATATATTTT	CASSSSLTGVNTIYF
TRBD2	TRBV6-2/TRBV6-3	TRBJ2-3	many	TGTGCCAGCTTCGGGCTAGCGGGAGTGACGGATACGCAGTATTTT	CASFGLAGVTDTQYF
-	TRBV28	TRBJ2-7	many	TGTGCCAGCAGTTGGAGGGGGGGCTACGAGCAGTACTTC	CASSWRGGYEQYF
-	TRBV2	TRBJ1-3	-	TGTGCCAGCAGTCGCGGACAGTACTCTGGAAACACCATATATTTT	CASSRGQYSGNTIYF
-	TRBV7-3	TRBJ2-7	-	TGTGCCAGCAGCTTAATGGGGGCTGGGTACGAGCAGTACTTC	CASSLMGAGYEQYF
TRBD1	TRBV5-1	TRBJ2-7	many	TGCGCCAGCAGCTTGGTCAGGGACAGGGGGTCCTACGAGCAGTACTTC	CASSLVRDRGSYEQYF
-	TRBV19	TRBJ2-7	many	TGTGCCAGTAGTCCGGGACCGCCGACCTACGAGCAGTACTTC	CASSPGPPTYEQYF
-	TRBV28	TRBJ1-2	many	TGTGCCAGCGGGTCGTACTATGGCTACACCTTC	CASGSYYGYTF
TRBD1	TRBV20-1	TRBJ1-6	many	TGCAGTGCTAGAGCTCCCCTCAGGGGGATCCCCCATAATTCACCCCTCCACTTT	CSARAPLRGIPHNSPLHF
TRBD1	TRBV7-2	TRBJ1-2	once	TGTGCCAGCGAGACAGGGTTTGCTGGCTACACCTTC	CASETGFAGYTF